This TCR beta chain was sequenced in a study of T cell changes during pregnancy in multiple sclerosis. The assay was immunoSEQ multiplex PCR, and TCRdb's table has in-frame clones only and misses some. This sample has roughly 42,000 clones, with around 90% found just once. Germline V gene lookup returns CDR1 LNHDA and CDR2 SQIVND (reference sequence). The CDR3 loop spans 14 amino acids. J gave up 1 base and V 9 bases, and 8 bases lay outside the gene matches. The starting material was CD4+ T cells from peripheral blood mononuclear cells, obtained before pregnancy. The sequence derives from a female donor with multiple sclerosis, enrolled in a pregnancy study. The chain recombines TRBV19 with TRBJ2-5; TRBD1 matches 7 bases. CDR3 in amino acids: CASRHRGSQETQYF. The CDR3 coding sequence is TGTGCCAGCAGGCACAGGGGTAGCCAAGAGACCCAGTACTTC.